The present T cell receptor (beta chain) was sequenced within a study of T cell responses to AZD1222 COVID-19 vaccine. CDR3 size: 14 residues. CDR1 is MNHEY and CDR2 is SVGEGT in the germline V gene. The germline V and J ends were trimmed by 4 bases and 0 bases, with 9 bases remaining between them. Some clones are missing from TCRdb's copy, which holds only in-frame ones; the method was immunoSEQ multiplex PCR. Among about 120,000 clones listed, approximately 90% were seen once. Concerning this clone: As yet, its antigen is unknown.

Study observations and caveats: White British ancestry dominated among donors, who included more females, and clonal diversity was possibly underestimated.

Pooled samples include second doses given at about 4 or 12 weeks. This chain links TRBV6-2 or TRBV6-3 with TRBJ2-5; no reliable D call. The TCR was taken from an adult who received the AZD1222 COVID-19 vaccine. This material consisted of peripheral blood, taken 28 days after the second AZD1222 dose. CDR3 amino acids: CASSSSDNQETQYF. The CDR3 DNA reads as TGTGCCAGCAGTTCCTCCGACAACCAAGAGACCCAGTACTTC.